A selection of T cell receptor beta chains follows, all from one sample in a study of blood T cell repertoires in COVID-19. Method: immunoSEQ multiplex PCR; TCRdb's copy keeps in-frame clones and lacks some. The sample includes 140,000 to 150,000 clones, about nine tenths of them seen just once. The sequencing input was PBMCs or T cells enriched from blood (not recorded which). These receptors all come from a man over 45 who had recovered from COVID-19. Both conserved end residues are part of each CDR3. D genes are given only for firm matches. Some rows mark clone size as missing; the rest say once, few, many or name a class of expanded clone.

V gene,D gene,J gene,clone size,CDR3 DNA,CDR3 protein
TRBV7-9,.,TRBJ2-3,once,TGTGCCAGCAGCCCCCGGCTGGAGCGCACAGATACGCAGTATTTT,CASSPRLERTDTQYF
TRBV9,.,TRBJ1-2,.,TGTGCCAGCAGCCCTCAACAGGAGTCTATGGTTAGCTACACCTTC,CASSPQQESMVSYTF
TRBV6-4,.,TRBJ1-5,.,TGTGCCAGCAGTGACCAAATGTCCCGGGGCAATCAGCCCCAGCATTTT,CASSDQMSRGNQPQHF
TRBV11-3,TRBD1,TRBJ2-3,.,TGTGCCAGCAGCTTGGGGACAGGGGGTACAGATACGCAGTATTTT,CASSLGTGGTDTQYF
TRBV15,.,TRBJ2-7,.,TGTGCCACCAGCAGGGACAGTGGTTACGAGCAGTACTTC,CATSRDSGYEQYF
TRBV7-2,.,TRBJ2-2,.,TGTGCCAGCAGCTTAGCCCTAGCGCAGAACACCGGGGAGCTGTTTTTT,CASSLALAQNTGELFF
TRBV5-1,TRBD1,TRBJ1-2,.,TGCGCCAGCAGCCAGACCGGGACAGGGGCCTTAGCTAACTATGGCTACACCTTC,CASSQTGTGALANYGYTF
TRBV30,.,TRBJ1-2,.,TGTGCCTGGAGGGTTAAGGGGGGGAACTATGGCTACACCTTC,CAWRVKGGNYGYTF
TRBV5-4,TRBD2,TRBJ2-2,.,TGTGCCAGCAGCAAAAGCGGGAGTCGGACCGGGGAGCTGTTTTTT,CASSKSGSRTGELFF
TRBV25-1,TRBD1,TRBJ2-7,.,TGTGCCAGCAGTGGAAGGAACAGGGGGATAATCTACGAGCAGTACTTC,CASSGRNRGIIYEQYF
TRBV7-2,.,TRBJ1-3,.,TGTGCCAGCAGCCCTCAGTCTGCCCCCTCTGGAAACACCATATATTTT,CASSPQSAPSGNTIYF
TRBV5-1,.,TRBJ1-2,.,TGCGCCAGCAGCTTGGCCGGGGGGGCGTCTGGCTACACCTTC,CASSLAGGASGYTF
TRBV11-2,.,TRBJ2-5,.,TGTGCCAGCAGCTTACAGGGGTTGGCGGGAGAGACCCAGTACTTC,CASSLQGLAGETQYF
TRBV11-2,.,TRBJ1-4,once,TGTGCCAGCAGCTTAGATCCAATACAGTTTAATGAAAAACTGTTTTTT,CASSLDPIQFNEKLFF
TRBV19,TRBD2,TRBJ2-3,.,TGTGCCAGTAGTATAACCGGGACTAGCGGGGGGCAAGATACGCAGTATTTT,CASSITGTSGGQDTQYF
TRBV18,.,TRBJ1-1,once,TGTGCCAGCTCACTCACCCTTCCGGGAGACACTGAAGCTTTCTTT,CASSLTLPGDTEAFF
TRBV28,TRBD1,TRBJ1-6,.,TGTGCCAGCAGTCCGGGACAGGGCGGATCACCCCTCCACTTT,CASSPGQGGSPLHF
TRBV4-2,.,TRBJ2-1,.,TGTGCCAGCAGCCAAGATTTCAGGTCGGCAAGCTCCTACAATGAGCAGTTCTTC,CASSQDFRSASSYNEQFF
TRBV10-3,TRBD1,TRBJ1-1,.,TGTGCCATCAGTACGCGACAGGGCGGGGACACTGAAGCTTTCTTT,CAISTRQGGDTEAFF
TRBV30,.,TRBJ1-3,.,TGTGCCTACCCCCAGGGATCCGGAAACACCATATATTTT,CAYPQGSGNTIYF
TRBV28,.,TRBJ1-1,few,TGTGCCAGCAGTTCCGCAGGGGCGAGCACTGAAGCTTTCTTT,CASSSAGASTEAFF
TRBV7-2,.,TRBJ1-1,.,TGTGCCAGCAGACGAAACAGCCCCCTTGTGTGGGACACTGAAGCTTTCTTT,CASRRNSPLVWDTEAFF
TRBV24-1,TRBD1,TRBJ2-7,.,TGTGCCACCAGTGAACCTTTGAGGGGGCCGAGCTCCTACGAGCAGTACTTC,CATSEPLRGPSSYEQYF
TRBV3-1/TRBV3-2,TRBD1,TRBJ1-3,.,TGTGCCAGCAGCCCTAACCCGGGACAGGGGGCGCATGGAAACACCATATATTTT,CASSPNPGQGAHGNTIYF
TRBV9,.,TRBJ2-1,.,TGTGCCAGCAGCGTAGGAAACTTGGTTGAGGGCGATGAGCAGTTCTTC,CASSVGNLVEGDEQFF
TRBV5-1,.,TRBJ1-6,.,TGCGCCAGCAGGCAAACAGGGAATAATTCACCCCTCCACTTT,CASRQTGNNSPLHF
TRBV6-5,.,TRBJ1-2,.,TGTGCCAGCAGTTCTCCGACAGGAGCTAACTATGGCTACACCTTC,CASSSPTGANYGYTF
TRBV28,TRBD1,TRBJ1-2,once,TGTGCCAGCAGGGGGACAGGCTATGGCTACACCTTC,CASRGTGYGYTF
TRBV7-2,.,TRBJ1-6,.,TGTGCCAGCAGCCCACCAGGAGGTAATTCACCCCTCCACTTT,CASSPPGGNSPLHF